This TCR beta chain is drawn from a study of T cell responses to AZD1222 COVID-19 vaccine. Study in general: Recipients boosted at about 4 weeks or about 12 weeks are pooled.

Notes on the study in general: Seropositive status at baseline applied to only five or six AZD1222 recipients.

About this clone itself: Its antigen remains unidentified.

Assay: immunoSEQ multiplex PCR; the TCRdb copy retains only in-frame clones and omits some. The sample has more than 100,000 clones; roughly nine tenths are singletons. The length of the CDR3 is 14 residues. V lost 4 bases, J lost 9 bases, and 13 bases stayed unmatched. CDR1 is SGHTS and CDR2 is YDEGEE in the germline V gene. This chain uses TRBV5-8 with TRBJ2-7; 7 positions agree with TRBD2. The sequence derives from an adult in good health. The material was peripheral blood, obtained on day 0 of AZD1222 vaccination. CDR3 DNA sequence: TGTGCCAGCAGCCCTCGACTAGCTCAGTGGGGGCAGTACTTC. Protein sequence: CASSPRLAQWGQYF.